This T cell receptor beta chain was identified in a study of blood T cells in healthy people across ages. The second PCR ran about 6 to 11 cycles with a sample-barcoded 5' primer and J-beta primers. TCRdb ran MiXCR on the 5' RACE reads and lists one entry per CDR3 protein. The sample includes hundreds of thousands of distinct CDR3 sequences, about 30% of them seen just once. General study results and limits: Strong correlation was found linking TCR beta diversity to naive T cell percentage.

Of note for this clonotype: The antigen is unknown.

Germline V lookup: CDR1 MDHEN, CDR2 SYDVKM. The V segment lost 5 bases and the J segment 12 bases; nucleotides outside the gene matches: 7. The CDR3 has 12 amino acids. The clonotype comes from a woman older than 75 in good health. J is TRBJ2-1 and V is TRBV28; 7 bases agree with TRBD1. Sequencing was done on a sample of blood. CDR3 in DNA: TGTGCCAGCAGTCTCCCGGGACAGCGGCAGTTCTTC. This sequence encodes CASSLPGQRQFF.